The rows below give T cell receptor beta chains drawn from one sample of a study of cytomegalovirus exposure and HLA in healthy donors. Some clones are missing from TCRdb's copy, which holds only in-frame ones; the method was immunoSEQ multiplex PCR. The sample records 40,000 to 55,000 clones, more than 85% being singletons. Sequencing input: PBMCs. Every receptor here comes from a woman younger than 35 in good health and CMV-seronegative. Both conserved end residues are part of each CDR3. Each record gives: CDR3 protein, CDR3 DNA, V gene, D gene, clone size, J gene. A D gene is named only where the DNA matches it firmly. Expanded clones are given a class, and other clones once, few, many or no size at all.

CDR3 protein: CASSPAYNSPLHF
CDR3 DNA: TGTGCCAGCAGTCCTGCCTATAATTCACCCCTCCACTTT
V gene: TRBV27
D gene: NA
clone size: few
J gene: TRBJ1-6

CDR3 protein: CASSLRSGRSTGELFF
CDR3 DNA: TGTGCCAGCAGCTTAAGAAGCGGGAGAAGTACCGGGGAGCTGTTTTTT
V gene: TRBV7-3
D gene: TRBD2
clone size: NA
J gene: TRBJ2-2

CDR3 protein: CASSPRQADEQFF
CDR3 DNA: TGTGCCAGCAGTCCTAGACAGGCGGATGAGCAGTTCTTC
V gene: TRBV6-5
D gene: NA
clone size: once
J gene: TRBJ2-1

CDR3 protein: CASSVGQGPKAFF
CDR3 DNA: TGTGCCAGCAGCGTTGGACAGGGCCCCAAAGCTTTCTTT
V gene: TRBV5-4
D gene: TRBD1
clone size: NA
J gene: TRBJ1-1

CDR3 protein: CASSEAGSNYGYTF
CDR3 DNA: TGTGCCAGCAGTGAGGCAGGCAGTAACTATGGCTACACCTTC
V gene: TRBV2
D gene: NA
clone size: NA
J gene: TRBJ1-2

CDR3 protein: CASSRETGGQETQYF
CDR3 DNA: TGTGCCAGCAGTAGGGAGACAGGGGGTCAAGAGACCCAGTACTTC
V gene: TRBV6-1
D gene: TRBD1
clone size: NA
J gene: TRBJ2-5

CDR3 protein: CASSQELEGLAGNTIYF
CDR3 DNA: TGTGCCAGCAGCCAAGAGTTGGAGGGATTGGCTGGAAACACCATATATTTT
V gene: TRBV4-2
D gene: NA
clone size: NA
J gene: TRBJ1-3

CDR3 protein: CASSSPPGWPEAFF
CDR3 DNA: TGTGCCAGCAGTTCCCCCCCCGGGTGGCCTGAAGCTTTCTTT
V gene: TRBV28
D gene: NA
clone size: once
J gene: TRBJ1-1

CDR3 protein: CATSRELAGGPRTDTQYF
CDR3 DNA: TGTGCCACCAGCAGGGAGCTAGCGGGGGGGCCTCGCACAGATACGCAGTATTTT
V gene: TRBV15
D gene: TRBD2
clone size: NA
J gene: TRBJ2-3

CDR3 protein: CASSIRDRVDQPQHF
CDR3 DNA: TGTGCCAGTAGTATCAGGGACAGGGTAGACCAGCCCCAGCATTTT
V gene: TRBV19
D gene: TRBD1
clone size: NA
J gene: TRBJ1-5

CDR3 protein: CASSYLAGGNNEQFF
CDR3 DNA: TGTGCCAGCAGCTACCTAGCGGGAGGCAACAATGAGCAGTTCTTC
V gene: TRBV11-1
D gene: TRBD2
clone size: NA
J gene: TRBJ2-1

CDR3 protein: CAWSTKVARNTEAFF
CDR3 DNA: TGTGCCTGGAGTACCAAAGTTGCGAGGAACACTGAAGCTTTCTTT
V gene: TRBV30
D gene: NA
clone size: NA
J gene: TRBJ1-1

CDR3 protein: CASGTGEAYEQYF
CDR3 DNA: TGTGCCAGCGGGACAGGGGAAGCCTACGAGCAGTACTTC
V gene: TRBV6-1
D gene: TRBD1
clone size: NA
J gene: TRBJ2-7

CDR3 protein: CASSPYQRQGADYGYTF
CDR3 DNA: TGTGCCAGCAGTCCCTATCAACGACAGGGCGCCGACTATGGCTACACCTTC
V gene: TRBV28
D gene: TRBD1
clone size: NA
J gene: TRBJ1-2

CDR3 protein: CASSQDREGQETQYF
CDR3 DNA: TGTGCCAGCAGCCAAGATCGGGAGGGCCAAGAGACCCAGTACTTC
V gene: TRBV4-2
D gene: TRBD2
clone size: few
J gene: TRBJ2-5

CDR3 protein: CASSFLGTGDMNTEAFF
CDR3 DNA: TGTGCCAGCAGTTTTTTGGGGACAGGAGACATGAACACTGAAGCTTTCTTT
V gene: TRBV28
D gene: TRBD1
clone size: NA
J gene: TRBJ1-1

CDR3 protein: CASSRTGEGYEQYF
CDR3 DNA: TGTGCCAGCTCGCGGACAGGGGAGGGATACGAGCAGTACTTC
V gene: TRBV6-1
D gene: TRBD1
clone size: NA
J gene: TRBJ2-7